This entry describes one T cell receptor (beta chain). This clonotype has at least ten counts. No cognate antigen has been identified for it. No much larger clone is present one base from it, and per-base qualities are unavailable. The library was prepared using 5' RACE. The reads were generated on a NextSeq 500. The TCR library protocol attached a unique molecular identifier to each TCR cDNA molecule to allow correction of PCR and sequencing errors. The paper's data handling went like this. Decombinator tools were used for TCR identification, UMI-based error correction and CDR3 extraction. TCRs above a frequency of 2 per 1,000, corresponding to the top 1% of the tumor frequency distribution, were defined as expanded. Rényi diversity was computed with the R vegan package after subsampling each repertoire 100 times to 5,000 TCRs. To build CDR3 similarity networks, amino acid triplet string-kernel similarity was used, and CDR3s were connected when their pairwise similarity was above 0.82. The public sequencing data were trimmed at Q25 with fastp and processed into clonotypes with MiXCR by TCRdb, which kept only in-frame beta chains. Identical CDR3 protein sequences are pooled into one entry, listed with their most common genes and DNA. The V and J calls come from TCRdb's annotation, not from the publication. The table for this sample lists tens of thousands of distinct CDR3 sequences; 12% of them were counted only once. Approximately 39% of the sample is held by the ten biggest clonotypes.

These data belong to a study of spatial heterogeneity in lung cancer (dated by TCRdb to between 2018 and 2021). Some background on the complete study: More beta-chain than alpha-chain transcripts were consistently detected, likely reflecting higher beta-chain transcript abundance. TCR alpha and beta repertoires were quantitatively compared across multiple tumor regions, matched nontumor lung and blood in non-small cell lung cancer. At surgery, both alpha and beta chains were TCR-sequenced in 220 tumor regions, approximately 64 matched nontumor lung samples and some 56 PBMC samples. The study linked features of the TCR repertoire to counts of nonsynonymous mutations, which were determined by whole-exome sequencing of tumor tissue. In the raw uncorrected reads, each unique combination of TCR and UMI appeared on average more than ten times.

Overall study results and their limits: Additional single-cell paired TCR alpha and beta sequencing was considered necessary to confirm, at a functional level, the hypothesis that regional TCRs recognize regional mutations. Ubiquitous expanded tumor TCRs showed up in blood more often at tumor resection than at routine follow-up.

V loses 1 base of germline sequence and J loses 1 base, and the interval between the two ends is 11 bases. There are 15 amino acids in the CDR3, from cysteine to phenylalanine inclusive. Only the CDR3 portion is preserved as DNA: 45 bases, with reading frame beginning at the first base. The germline V gene provides CDR1 LGHNA and CDR2 YNFKEQ. Read against the paper, the sample's time point label means: sample taken at primary tumor resection. Without any cell sorting, TCR sequencing was performed on whole RNA extracted either from tumor and nontumor lung tissue or from cryopreserved PBMC samples. Donors were approximately 72 patients with early-stage, untreated non-small cell lung cancer from the lung TRACERx cohort. A patient was chosen for TCR sequencing only when enough RNA was available from at least two tumor regions.

The material sequenced was PBMCs, taken at surgery. The receptor's source is a male donor with early-stage non-small cell lung cancer. Recombination linked TRBV4-2 to TRBJ2-7, with the D gene too uncertain to name. The sequenced DNA is TGTGCCAGCAGCCAAGGAGGTCCAATATCCTACGAGCAGTACTTC. This encodes CASSQGGPISYEQYF.